This T cell receptor (beta chain) is drawn from a study of T cell repertoires in cytomegalovirus infection. Study-level information: Matching HLA type, along with CMV infection, was indicated by public TCR beta signatures. Study results and limitations: Clonotype analysis showed dominance of the ex vivo response by HLA-C-restricted CMV-specific TCR beta clonotypes.

Each CDR3 protein is one row after TCRdb ran MiXCR on the reads. The data show about 47,000 distinct CDR3 sequences, approximately 20% seen once. The CDR3 loop spans 16 amino acids. Germline CDR1 reads MGHRA; CDR2 reads YSYEKL. Note on this clonotype: The antigen is not known. Compared with germline, one end of the junction differs, possibly owing to a read error.

The chain recombines TRBV4-1 with TRBJ2-1, with TRBD1 identical over 10 bases. Material: CD8+ T cells from cultured PBMCs, obtained from culture after CMV antigen stimulation. The receptor was derived from a human donor in good health (CMV status not recorded). Some clones in this sample may be carry-over from other donors' samples. The CDR3 nucleotides read TGTGCCAGCAGCCAAGATGGACAGGGGGGGATCAATGAGCAGTTCTTC. As protein: CASSQDGQGGINEQFF.